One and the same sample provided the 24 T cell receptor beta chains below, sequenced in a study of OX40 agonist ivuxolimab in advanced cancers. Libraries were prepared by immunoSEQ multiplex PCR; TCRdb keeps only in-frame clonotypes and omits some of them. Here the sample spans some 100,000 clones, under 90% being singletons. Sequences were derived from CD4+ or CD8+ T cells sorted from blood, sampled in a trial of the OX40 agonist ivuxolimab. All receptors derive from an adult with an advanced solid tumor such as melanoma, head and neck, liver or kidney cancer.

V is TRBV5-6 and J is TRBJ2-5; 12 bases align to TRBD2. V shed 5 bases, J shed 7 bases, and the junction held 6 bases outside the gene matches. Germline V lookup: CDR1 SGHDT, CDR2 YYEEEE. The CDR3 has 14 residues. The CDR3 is CASRRTSGVGTQYF. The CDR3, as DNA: TGTGCCAGCAGAAGGACTAGCGGGGTGGGGACCCAGTACTTC.

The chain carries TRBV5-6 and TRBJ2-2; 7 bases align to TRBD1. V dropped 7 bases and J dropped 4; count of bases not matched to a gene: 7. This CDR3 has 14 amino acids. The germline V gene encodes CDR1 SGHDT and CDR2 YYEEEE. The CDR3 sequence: CASRGGSSTGELFF. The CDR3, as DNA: TGTGCCAGCCGAGGGGGCAGTAGCACCGGGGAGCTGTTTTTT.

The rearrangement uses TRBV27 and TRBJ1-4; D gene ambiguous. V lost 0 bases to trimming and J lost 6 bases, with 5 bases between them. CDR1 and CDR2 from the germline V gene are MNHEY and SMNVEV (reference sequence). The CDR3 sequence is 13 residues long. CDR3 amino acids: CASSLSMYEKLFF. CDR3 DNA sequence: TGTGCCAGCAGTTTATCGATGTATGAAAAACTGTTTTTT.

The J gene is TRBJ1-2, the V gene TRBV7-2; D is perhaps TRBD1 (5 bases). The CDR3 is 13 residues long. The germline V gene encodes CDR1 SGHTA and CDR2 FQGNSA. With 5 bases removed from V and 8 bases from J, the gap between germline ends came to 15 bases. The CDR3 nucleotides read TGTGCCAGCAGCCTATGGGGCAGAGAGGGCTACACCTTC. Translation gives CASSLWGREGYTF.

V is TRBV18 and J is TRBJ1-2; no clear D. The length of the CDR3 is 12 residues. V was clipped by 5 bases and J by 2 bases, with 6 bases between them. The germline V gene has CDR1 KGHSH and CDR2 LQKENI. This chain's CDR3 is CASSTSNYGYTF. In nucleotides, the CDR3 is TGTGCCAGCTCAACATCCAACTATGGCTACACCTTC.

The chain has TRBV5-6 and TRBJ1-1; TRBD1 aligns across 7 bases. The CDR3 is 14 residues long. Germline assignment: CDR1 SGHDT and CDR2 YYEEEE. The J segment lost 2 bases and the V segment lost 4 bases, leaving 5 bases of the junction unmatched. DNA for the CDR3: TGTGCCAGCAGCAGGGGGACAGCCAACACTGAAGCTTTCTTT. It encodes CASSRGTANTEAFF.

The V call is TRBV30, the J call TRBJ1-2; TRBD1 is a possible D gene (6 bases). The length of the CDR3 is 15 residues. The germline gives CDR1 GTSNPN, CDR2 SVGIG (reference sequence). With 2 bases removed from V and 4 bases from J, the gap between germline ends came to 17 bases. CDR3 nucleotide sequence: TGTGCCTGGAGTCCGGACCGACAGGCTCTCTATGGCTACACCTTC. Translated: CAWSPDRQALYGYTF.

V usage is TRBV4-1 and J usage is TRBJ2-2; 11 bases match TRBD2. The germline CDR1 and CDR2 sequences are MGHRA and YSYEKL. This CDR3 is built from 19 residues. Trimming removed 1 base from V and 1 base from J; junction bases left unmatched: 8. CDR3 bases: TGCGCCAGCAGCCAAGGGGCACTAGCGGGGGTCCTGAACACCGGGGAGCTGTTTTTT. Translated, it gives CASSQGALAGVLNTGELFF.

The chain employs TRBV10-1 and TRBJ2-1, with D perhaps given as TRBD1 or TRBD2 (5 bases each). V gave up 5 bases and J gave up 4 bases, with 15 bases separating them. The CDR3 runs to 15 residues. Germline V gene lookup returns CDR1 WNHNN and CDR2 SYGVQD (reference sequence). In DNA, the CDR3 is TGCGCCAGCAGTCCGCCGGGACGGAATTACAATGAGCAGTTCTTC. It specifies CASSPPGRNYNEQFF.

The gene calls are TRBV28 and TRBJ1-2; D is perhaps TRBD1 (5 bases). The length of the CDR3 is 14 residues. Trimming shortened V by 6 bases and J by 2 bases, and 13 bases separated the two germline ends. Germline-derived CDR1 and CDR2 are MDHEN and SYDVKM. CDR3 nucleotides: TGTGCCAGCAGCATAGACAGATCCAACTATGGCTACACCTTC. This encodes CASSIDRSNYGYTF.

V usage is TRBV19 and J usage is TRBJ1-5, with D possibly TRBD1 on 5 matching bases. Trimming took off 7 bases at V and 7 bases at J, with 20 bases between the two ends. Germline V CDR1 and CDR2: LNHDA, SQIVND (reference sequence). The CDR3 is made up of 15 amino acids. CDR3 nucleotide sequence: TGTGCCAGTACGAAAGCCTCGGGGGTCTACCAGCCCCAGCATTTT. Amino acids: CASTKASGVYQPQHF.

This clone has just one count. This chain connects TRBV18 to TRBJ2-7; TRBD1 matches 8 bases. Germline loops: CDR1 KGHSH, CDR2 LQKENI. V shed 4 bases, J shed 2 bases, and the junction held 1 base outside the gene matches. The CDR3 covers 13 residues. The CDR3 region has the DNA TGTGCCAGCTCACAACAGGGGGCCTACGAGCAGTACGTC. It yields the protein CASSQQGAYEQYV.

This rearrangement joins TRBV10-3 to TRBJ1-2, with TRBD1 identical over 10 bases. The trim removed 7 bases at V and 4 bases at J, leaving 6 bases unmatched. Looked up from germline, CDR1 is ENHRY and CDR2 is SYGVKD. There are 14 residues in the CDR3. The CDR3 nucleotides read TGTGCCATCACTTCGACAGGGGGCGGCTATGGCTACACCTTC. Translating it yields CAITSTGGGYGYTF.

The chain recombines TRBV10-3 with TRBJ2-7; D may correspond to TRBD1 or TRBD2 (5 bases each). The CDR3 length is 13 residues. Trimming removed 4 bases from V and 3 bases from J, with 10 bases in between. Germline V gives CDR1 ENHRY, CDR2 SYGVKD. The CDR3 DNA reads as TGTGCCATCAGTGGAGGGCAGGGCTACGAGCAGTACGTC. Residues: CAISGGQGYEQYV.

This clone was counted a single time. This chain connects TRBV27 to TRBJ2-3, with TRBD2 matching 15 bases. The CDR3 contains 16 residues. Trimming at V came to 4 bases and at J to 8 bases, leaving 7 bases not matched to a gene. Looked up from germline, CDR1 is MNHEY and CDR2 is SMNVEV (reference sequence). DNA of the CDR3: TGTGCCAGCAGTTCCGGGACTAGCGGGGGGTCCCGTACGCAGTATTTT. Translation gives CASSSGTSGGSRTQYF.

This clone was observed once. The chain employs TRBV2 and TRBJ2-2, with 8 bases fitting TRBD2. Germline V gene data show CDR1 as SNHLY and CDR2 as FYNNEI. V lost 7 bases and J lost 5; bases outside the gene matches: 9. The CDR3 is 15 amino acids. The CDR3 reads CASKSSGGGTGELFF. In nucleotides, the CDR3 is TGTGCCAGCAAGTCAAGCGGGGGCGGGACCGGGGAGCTGTTTTTT.

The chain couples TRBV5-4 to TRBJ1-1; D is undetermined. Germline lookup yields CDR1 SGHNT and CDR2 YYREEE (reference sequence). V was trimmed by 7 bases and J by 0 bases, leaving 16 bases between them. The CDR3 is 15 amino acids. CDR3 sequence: CASGLVKEVNTEAFF. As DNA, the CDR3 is TGTGCCAGCGGTCTGGTTAAGGAGGTGAACACTGAAGCTTTCTTT.

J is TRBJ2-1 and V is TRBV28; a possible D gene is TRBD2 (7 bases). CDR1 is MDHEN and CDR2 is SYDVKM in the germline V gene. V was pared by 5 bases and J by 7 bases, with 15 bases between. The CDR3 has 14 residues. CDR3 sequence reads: CASSGGGGLNEQFF. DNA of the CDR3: TGTGCCAGCAGTGGAGGGGGGGGATTGAATGAGCAGTTCTTC.

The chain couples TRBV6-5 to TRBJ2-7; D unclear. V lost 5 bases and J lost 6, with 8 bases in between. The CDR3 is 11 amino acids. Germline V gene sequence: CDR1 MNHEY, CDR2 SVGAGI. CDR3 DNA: TGTGCCAGCAGTCCCATGAGCGAGCAGTACTTC. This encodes CASSPMSEQYF.

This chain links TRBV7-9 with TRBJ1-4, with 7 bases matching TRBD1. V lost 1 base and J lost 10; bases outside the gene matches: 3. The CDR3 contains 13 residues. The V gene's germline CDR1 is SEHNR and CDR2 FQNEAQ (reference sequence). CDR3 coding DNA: TGTGCCAGCAGCTTAGACACAGGGGCAAAACTGTTTTTT. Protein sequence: CASSLDTGAKLFF.

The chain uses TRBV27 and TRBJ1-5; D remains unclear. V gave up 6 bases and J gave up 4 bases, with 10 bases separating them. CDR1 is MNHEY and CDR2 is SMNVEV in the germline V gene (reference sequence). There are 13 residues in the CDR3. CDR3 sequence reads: CASRLTGNQPQHF. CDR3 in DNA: TGTGCCAGCAGGCTGACGGGGAATCAGCCCCAGCATTTT.

The CDR3: CASPPRPRDEKLFF. In DNA form, the CDR3 reads TGTGCCAGCCCACCAAGGCCAAGAGATGAAAAACTGTTTTTT. The J gene is TRBJ1-4, the V gene TRBV6-4; the D is unclear. Trimming removed 8 bases at V and 6 bases at J, with 16 bases between. From germline, CDR1 is MRHNA and CDR2 SNTAGT. The CDR3 extends over 14 amino acids.

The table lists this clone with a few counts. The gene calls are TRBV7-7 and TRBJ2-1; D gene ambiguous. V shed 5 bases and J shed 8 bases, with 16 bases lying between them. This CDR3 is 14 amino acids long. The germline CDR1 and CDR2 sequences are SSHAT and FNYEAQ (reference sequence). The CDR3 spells CASSPRTRSDEQFF. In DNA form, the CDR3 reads TGTGCCAGCAGCCCTCGGACCAGATCGGATGAGCAGTTCTTC.

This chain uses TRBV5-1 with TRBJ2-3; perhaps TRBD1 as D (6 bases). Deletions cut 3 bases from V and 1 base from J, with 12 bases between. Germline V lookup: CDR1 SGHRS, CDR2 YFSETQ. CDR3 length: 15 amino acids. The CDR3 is CASSSPGQRTDTQYF. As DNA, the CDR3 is TGCGCCAGCAGCTCACCGGGACAACGCACAGATACGCAGTATTTT. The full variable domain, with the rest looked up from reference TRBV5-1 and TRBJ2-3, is KAGVTQTPRYLIKTRGQQVTLSCSPISGHRSVSWYQQTPGQGLQFLFEYFSETQRNKGNFPGRFSGRQFSNSRSEMNVSTLELGDSALYLCASSSPGQRTDTQYFGPGTRLTVL.